This entry concerns a single T cell receptor (beta chain). Here immunoSEQ multiplex PCR was the method, and the copy in TCRdb shows in-frame clones only, minus some. The repertoire consists of 280,000 or so clones, with 90% occurring once and the leading ten covering about 1.5%. The sample is drawn from a study of blood T cell repertoires in COVID-19. Study summary: The United States, Italy and Spain supplied acute and convalescent COVID-19 samples.

Deletions cut 2 bases from V and 4 bases from J, with 3 bases between. The length of the CDR3 is 12 residues. CDR1 and CDR2 from the germline V gene are LNHNV and YYDKDF (reference sequence). This sequence joins TRBV15 and TRBJ2-1; no firm D call. This TCR derives from a woman between 18 and 29 years old with acute COVID-19. The sequencing input was PBMCs or T cells enriched from blood (not recorded which). CDR3 sequence (DNA): TGTGCCACCAGCAGATCTTACAATGAGCAGTTCTTC. Encoded protein: CATSRSYNEQFF.